The present T cell receptor (beta chain) was sequenced within a study of cytomegalovirus exposure and HLA in healthy donors. It was with 60 Vbeta and 13 Jbeta primers that the PCR ran. Some clones are missing from TCRdb's copy, which holds only in-frame ones; the method was immunoSEQ multiplex PCR. In the table there are more than 95,000 clones, under 20% of which are singletons. V was cut by 6 bases and J by 1 base, with 11 bases left in between. This CDR3 is 14 amino acids long. CDR1 and CDR2 (germline): MDHEN, SYDVKM. Whole-study findings and limits: Equally common other TCR beta chains were less clonally expanded than HLA-associated ones, a later analysis found.

A note on this clone: Antigen unknown.

This chain uses TRBV28 with TRBJ2-3, with D possibly matching TRBD1 (6 bases). The sequence was obtained from a female donor in good health and CMV-seropositive. Sequencing input: PBMCs. CDR3 in amino acids: CASSRDTRTDTQYF. The CDR3 region has the DNA TGTGCCAGCAGCCGGGACACCCGCACAGATACGCAGTATTTT.